The next 32 T cell receptor beta chains were all read from a single sample in a study of blood T cell repertoires in COVID-19. Sequencing used immunoSEQ multiplex PCR; TCRdb keeps in-frame clones, though not all of them. The data show 150,000 to 200,000 clones, with around three quarters seen just once and roughly 17% held by the top ten. Specimen: peripheral blood. All receptors derive from a man in his sixties with active or convalescent COVID-19.

The chain joins TRBV19 to TRBJ1-5; 10 positions agree with TRBD1. V lost 5 bases to trimming and J lost 2 bases; unmatched junction nucleotides: 3. The CDR3 extends over 15 amino acids. Germline V gene lookup returns CDR1 LNHDA and CDR2 SQIVND (reference sequence). The CDR3 sequence: CASSAGTGGNQPQHF. In nucleotides, the CDR3 is TGTGCCAGTAGTGCCGGGACAGGGGGCAATCAGCCCCAGCATTTT.

This chain joins TRBV4-2 and TRBJ2-1, with 8 bases lining up with TRBD1. This CDR3 is 16 amino acids long. From germline, CDR1 is LGHNA and CDR2 YNFKEQ. After removal of 3 bases from V and 6 bases from J, the junction contained 10 bases not matched to a gene. The CDR3 DNA reads as TGTGCCAGCAGCCAGAACGTTCCGGGACAGGTCAATGAGCAGTTCTTC. Residues: CASSQNVPGQVNEQFF.

This clone came up many times. The chain recombines TRBV5-6 with TRBJ2-7; 7 nucleotides agree with TRBD2. Trimming took 4 bases from V and 2 from J; bases not matched to a gene: 3. CDR1 SGHDT and CDR2 YYEEEE come from the germline V gene. This CDR3 spans 13 amino acids. CDR3 loop: CASSPGRTYEQYF. CDR3 nucleotides: TGTGCCAGCAGCCCCGGGAGGACCTACGAGCAGTACTTC.

This clone was found once. The chain has TRBV6-1 and TRBJ1-2; D not resolved. V lost 2 bases and J lost 4, with 11 bases in between. The germline V gene encodes CDR1 MNHNS and CDR2 SASEGT. The CDR3 spans 14 residues. The CDR3, as DNA: TGTGCCAGCAGTGAATTGTTGTCGGGCTATGGCTACACCTTC. Translation gives CASSELLSGYGYTF.

The chain uses TRBV15 and TRBJ2-7; no definite D call. The CDR3 extends over 13 amino acids. Looked up from germline, CDR1 is LNHNV and CDR2 is YYDKDF (reference sequence). With 0 bases removed from V and 5 bases from J, the gap between germline ends came to 8 bases. The CDR3 region has the DNA TGTGCCACCAGCAGAGATATCACAAACGAGCAGTACTTC. This encodes CATSRDITNEQYF.

This chain uses TRBV7-8 with TRBJ2-7; D not certain. V lost 4 bases to trimming and J lost 6 bases, with 7 bases between them. From germline, CDR1 is SGHVS and CDR2 FQNEAQ. The CDR3 totals 11 residues. The CDR3 coding sequence is TGTGCCAGCAGCTCCCCCCGCGAGCAGTACTTC. It codes for CASSSPREQYF.

This chain joins TRBV10-3 and TRBJ1-2; no clear D. Between the trimmed V and J ends, which lost 0 bases and 2 bases, there was a span of 10 bases. Looked up from germline, CDR1 is ENHRY and CDR2 is SYGVKD. This CDR3 spans 15 amino acids. The CDR3 sequence is CAISESLGRNYGYTF. The CDR3 DNA is TGTGCCATCAGTGAGTCACTAGGGAGGAACTATGGCTACACCTTC.

This rearrangement joins TRBV19 to TRBJ2-7, with a weak D call TRBD1 (5 bases). V was pared by 4 bases and J by 4 bases, with 11 bases between. The CDR3 loop spans 13 amino acids. CDR1 is LNHDA and CDR2 is SQIVND in the germline V gene (reference sequence). CDR3 bases: TGTGCCAGTAGTACAGGGAAAGTTTACGAGCAGTACTTC. The encoded protein is CASSTGKVYEQYF.

The rearrangement links TRBV9 to TRBJ2-7, with 11 positions matching TRBD2. This CDR3 region has 16 residues. V was pared by 3 bases and J by 0 bases, with 5 bases of the junction left unmatched. Germline V gene data show CDR1 as SGDLS and CDR2 as YYNGEE. The CDR3 DNA reads TGTGCCAGCAGCGGTAGCGGGGGGGTTAACTCCTACGAGCAGTACTTC. Its protein product is CASSGSGGVNSYEQYF.

In its sample, this clone was seen once. The chain has TRBV19 and TRBJ2-2; TRBD1 matches 8 bases. This CDR3 region has 16 residues. The V gene's germline CDR1 is LNHDA and CDR2 SQIVND (reference sequence). J lost 4 bases, V lost 6 bases, and 10 bases had no gene match. The CDR3 is CASSARDRRSTGELFF. CDR3 bases: TGTGCCAGTAGCGCCCGGGACAGGAGGAGCACCGGGGAGCTGTTTTTT. Combining the CDR3 with reference TRBV19 and TRBJ2-2 gives the whole variable domain DGGITQSPKYLFRKEGQNVTLSCEQNLNHDAMYWYRQDPGQGLRLIYYSQIVNDFQKGDIAEGYSVSREKKESFPLTVTSAQKNPTAFYLCASSARDRRSTGELFFGEGSRLTVL.

This clone was observed once. This chain connects TRBV3-1 (or the pseudogene TRBV3-2) to TRBJ2-2; D perhaps matches TRBD1 (6 bases). With 2 bases removed from V and 0 bases from J, the gap between germline ends came to 10 bases. The CDR3 runs to 16 residues. Looked up from germline, CDR1 is LGHDT and CDR2 is YNNKEL (reference sequence). The CDR3 DNA reads as TGTGCCAGCAGCCAACAGGGGCCGACGAACACCGGGGAGCTGTTTTTT. Protein: CASSQQGPTNTGELFF.

V is TRBV18 and J is TRBJ1-1; D might be TRBD1 (6 bases). V lost 7 bases and J 4 bases, leaving 16 bases between the germline ends. The CDR3 is 14 residues long. Germline CDR1 is KGHSH and CDR2 is LQKENI. CDR3 nucleotide sequence: TGTGCCAGCTTCACAAGCGGGGGCGGCACTGAAGCTTTCTTT. Its protein product is CASFTSGGGTEAFF.

CDR3 in DNA: TGTGCCATCAGTGAGTCTGGAGGGGGGGGGTCAGATACGCAGTATTTT. Its protein is CAISESGGGGSDTQYF. J is TRBJ2-3 and V is TRBV10-3; maybe TRBD2 (7 bases). The germline V and J ends were trimmed by 0 bases and 4 bases, with 14 bases remaining between them. CDR1 and CDR2 from the germline V gene are ENHRY and SYGVKD. This CDR3 region has 16 residues.

Here the CDR3 reads CAWSGTANEKLFF. Written as DNA, the CDR3 is TGTGCCTGGAGTGGTACGGCTAATGAAAAACTGTTTTTT. V gene TRBV30 combines with J gene TRBJ1-4; no definite D call. CDR1 GTSNPN and CDR2 SVGIG come from the germline V gene (reference sequence). The CDR3 is 13 residues long. Trimming took off 1 base at V and 3 bases at J, with 6 bases between the two ends.

The V and J genes are TRBV7-2 and TRBJ2-3; D possibly corresponds to TRBD2 (6 bases). From germline, CDR1 is SGHTA and CDR2 FQGNSA. The CDR3 consists of 15 residues. The ends were cut back, 2 bases at V and 4 bases at J, with 13 bases in the middle. CDR3 region: CASSLLGGISDTQYF. CDR3 DNA: TGTGCCAGCAGCTTATTAGGCGGGATTTCAGATACGCAGTATTTT.

V is TRBV10-3 and J is TRBJ1-1, with 7 bases lining up with TRBD1. With V trimmed by 6 bases and J by 0 bases, 1 base remained unmatched. The CDR3 is 13 amino acids. Per the germline V gene, CDR1 is ENHRY and CDR2 is SYGVKD. The CDR3 region has the DNA TGTGCCATCAGCACAGGGGTGAACACTGAAGCTTTCTTT. Translated, it gives CAISTGVNTEAFF.

The chain joins TRBV18 to TRBJ2-1; D gene uncertain. V was trimmed by 3 bases and J by 4 bases, leaving 7 bases between them. The CDR3 consists of 13 residues. The germline CDR1 and CDR2 sequences are KGHSH and LQKENI. CDR3: CASSPSVYNEQFF. The CDR3 DNA sequence: TGTGCCAGCTCACCGTCGGTATACAATGAGCAGTTCTTC.

This clone was observed a few times. The V gene is TRBV5-4, the J gene TRBJ1-2, with a possible D match to TRBD1 (5 bases). The ends were cut back, 1 base at V and 8 bases at J, with 15 bases in the middle. The CDR3 length is 14 residues. Germline V gives CDR1 SGHNT, CDR2 YYREEE (reference sequence). In nucleotides, the CDR3 is TGTGCCAGCAGCTTGCGGACAAGTGATCAAGGCTACACCTTC. Translating gives CASSLRTSDQGYTF.

The chain combines TRBV10-3 with TRBJ2-2; 11 bases line up with TRBD2. The length of the CDR3 is 17 residues. Germline CDR1 reads ENHRY; CDR2 reads SYGVKD. The V segment lost 0 bases and the J segment 1 base; nucleotides outside the gene matches: 1. CDR3 in amino acids: CAISESTSGKNTGELFF. The CDR3, as DNA: TGTGCCATCAGTGAGTCGACTAGCGGGAAGAACACCGGGGAGCTGTTTTTT.

The V gene is TRBV10-1, the J gene TRBJ2-7, with 7 bases aligning to TRBD2. CDR3 length equals 20 residues. The V gene end was trimmed by 5 bases and the J gene end by 3 bases; junction bases not matched to a gene: 25. CDR1 and CDR2 (germline): WNHNN, SYGVQD (reference sequence). The CDR3 loop reads CASSLPKRREHESYHYEQYF. The CDR3 nucleotides are TGCGCCAGCAGTCTTCCGAAACGGCGGGAGCACGAGTCTTACCACTACGAGCAGTACTTC.

The V and J genes are TRBV28 and TRBJ2-7, with D tentatively TRBD2 (6 bases). The CDR3 is 15 amino acids. The germline V and J ends were trimmed by 2 bases and 2 bases, with 13 bases remaining between them. Per the germline V gene, CDR1 is MDHEN and CDR2 is SYDVKM. The CDR3 bases are TGTGCCAGCAGTTTAATCAGCGGGCCTCCCTACGAGCAGTACTTC. Translating it yields CASSLISGPPYEQYF.

The chain combines TRBV5-6 with TRBJ1-1; 10 nucleotides agree with TRBD1. This CDR3 has 16 residues. CDR1 and CDR2 (germline): SGHDT, YYEEEE. With 0 bases clipped from V and 6 bases from J, the junction kept 8 bases outside the gene matches. The CDR3 protein is CASSLGMGQGYAEAFF. The CDR3 nucleotides read TGTGCCAGCAGCTTGGGAATGGGACAGGGGTACGCTGAAGCTTTCTTT.

The V gene is TRBV24-1, the J gene TRBJ2-2, with D perhaps matching TRBD2 (6 bases). Germline V lookup: CDR1 KGHDR, CDR2 SFDVKD. CDR3 length: 15 residues. The V end lost 4 bases, the J end lost 1 base, and 9 bases lay between the germline ends. This CDR3 is CATSDVAENTGELFF. CDR3 in DNA: TGTGCCACCAGTGACGTAGCGGAGAACACCGGGGAGCTGTTTTTT.

V is TRBV27 and J is TRBJ2-2, with D perhaps TRBD1 (6 bases). CDR3 length equals 16 residues. The germline gives CDR1 MNHEY, CDR2 SMNVEV (reference sequence). The germline V and J ends were trimmed by 3 bases and 6 bases, with 17 bases remaining between them. CDR3: CASSFGGPRMSGELFF. The CDR3 DNA follows: TGTGCCAGCAGTTTTGGGGGCCCCCGGATGTCCGGGGAGCTGTTTTTT.

The V call is TRBV19, the J call TRBJ2-1; TRBD2 matches 11 bases. V was clipped by 9 bases and J by 11 bases; unmatched bases: 9. This CDR3 contains 13 residues. Per germline, CDR1 LNHDA and CDR2 SQIVND (reference sequence). The CDR3 sequence is CASTRTSGLQQFF. In DNA form, the CDR3 reads TGTGCCAGCACCCGGACTAGCGGGCTTCAGCAGTTCTTC.

The chain uses TRBV28 and TRBJ1-2; maybe TRBD1 (6 bases). The CDR3 covers 15 residues. V lost 5 bases and J lost 8, with 21 bases in between. Per the germline V gene, CDR1 is MDHEN and CDR2 is SYDVKM. Written as DNA, the CDR3 is TGTGCCAGCAGTCCCCAAGTGGGGGGGCGAGGGGGCTACACCTTC. It encodes CASSPQVGGRGGYTF.

The chain employs TRBV7-8 and TRBJ1-4; the D is unclear. The V end lost 2 bases, the J end lost 7 bases, and 11 bases lay between the germline ends. CDR3 length: 14 residues. Germline-derived CDR1 and CDR2 are SGHVS and FQNEAQ. In DNA, the CDR3 is TGTGCCAGCAGCTTATATCCAAACGGTGAAAAACTGTTTTTT. Translated: CASSLYPNGEKLFF.

This chain uses TRBV28 with TRBJ1-5; D might be TRBD1 (6 bases). Germline CDR1 MDHEN, CDR2 SYDVKM. Trimming took off 6 bases at V and 2 bases at J, with 8 bases between the two ends. CDR3 length: 13 residues. CDR3 residues: CASRQGRNQPQHF. In nucleotides, the CDR3 is TGTGCCAGCAGACAGGGACGCAATCAGCCCCAGCATTTT.

The chain has TRBV11-2 and TRBJ2-7; D unclear. This CDR3 region has 15 residues. V was cut by 1 base and J by 3 bases, with 13 bases left in between. Germline CDR1 reads SGHAT; CDR2 reads FQNNGV. The CDR3, as DNA: TGTGCCAGCAGCTTAGGGCTTGGCGGATACTACGAGCAGTACTTC. Protein sequence: CASSLGLGGYYEQYF.

The chain employs TRBV7-8 and TRBJ1-1, with D tentatively TRBD1 (5 bases). The CDR3 totals 13 residues. The V end was cut by 8 bases, the J end by 4 bases, with 14 bases between. The V gene's germline CDR1 is SGHVS and CDR2 FQNEAQ. This chain's CDR3 is CASSTGRGTEAFF. The CDR3 DNA reads TGTGCCAGCTCCACGGGGAGGGGCACTGAAGCTTTCTTT.

The chain employs TRBV6-6 and TRBJ1-3, with 7 bases that match TRBD1. V was clipped by 6 bases and J by 0 bases; unmatched bases: 2. The CDR3 loop spans 14 amino acids. Germline CDR1 and CDR2: MNHNY and SVGAGI (reference sequence). As DNA, the CDR3 is TGTGCCAGCAGCGGGACAGCCTCTGGAAACACCATATATTTT. This encodes CASSGTASGNTIYF.

The chain combines TRBV9 with TRBJ1-4, with 10 bases fitting TRBD1. V lost 2 bases to trimming and J lost 13 bases; unmatched junction nucleotides: 8. Germline V gene lookup returns CDR1 SGDLS and CDR2 YYNGEE. The CDR3 runs 14 residues. The CDR3 protein is CASSVGQGDRRLFF. CDR3 nucleotides: TGTGCCAGCAGCGTTGGACAGGGGGACAGGCGACTGTTTTTT. Drawing the rest from reference TRBV9 and TRBJ1-4, the complete variable domain is DSGVTQTPKHLITATGQRVTLRCSPRSGDLSVYWYQQSLDQGLQFLIQYYNGEERAKGNILERFSAQQFPDLHSELNLSSLELGDSALYFCASSVGQGDRRLFFGSGTQLSVL.